This is a list of T cell receptor beta chains from one sample in a study of cytomegalovirus exposure and HLA in healthy donors. The method was immunoSEQ multiplex PCR; TCRdb's version includes in-frame clones alone and lacks a portion of them. The data show approximately 77,000 clones, more than 75% seen once. The material sequenced was PBMCs. These receptors originate from a male donor in good health and CMV-seropositive. Both conserved end residues are part of each CDR3. Each record gives: J gene, CDR3 length, V gene, clone size, D gene, CDR3 DNA, CDR3 protein. A D gene is named only where the DNA matches it firmly. Not all rows give a size; the values are once, few, many and, for expanded clones, a class.

j_gene: TRBJ2-3; len: 14; v_gene: TRBV5-1; abundance: once; d_gene: NA; CDR3nt: TGCGCCAGCAGCCTAGAAGACCGGGCAGATACGCAGTATTTT; CDR3aa: CASSLEDRADTQYF
j_gene: TRBJ2-2; len: 16; v_gene: TRBV7-9; abundance: once; d_gene: TRBD1; CDR3nt: TGTGCCAGCAGCCCCCGGGACAGGGGTGGAACCGGGGAGCTGTTTTTT; CDR3aa: CASSPRDRGGTGELFF
j_gene: TRBJ1-5; len: 14; v_gene: TRBV21-1; abundance: NA; d_gene: NA; CDR3nt: TGTGCCAGCAGCAACCGGGACAGAGATCAGCCCCAGCATTTT; CDR3aa: CASSNRDRDQPQHF
j_gene: TRBJ1-2; len: 17; v_gene: TRBV19; abundance: NA; d_gene: TRBD1; CDR3nt: TGTGCCAGTAGTTCCGACAGGGGGCGCGAGCCCTACTATGGCTACACCTTC; CDR3aa: CASSSDRGREPYYGYTF
j_gene: TRBJ2-3; len: 16; v_gene: TRBV7-9; abundance: few; d_gene: NA; CDR3nt: TGTTCCAGCAGCTTACCTTTCAGGGAGGGCACAGATACGCAGTATTTT; CDR3aa: CSSSLPFREGTDTQYF
j_gene: TRBJ2-1; len: 15; v_gene: TRBV7-9; abundance: few; d_gene: NA; CDR3nt: TGTGCCAGCAGCTTAGAGGAACTAGCAGCCAATGAGCAGTTCTTC; CDR3aa: CASSLEELAANEQFF
j_gene: TRBJ1-5; len: 13; v_gene: TRBV29-1; abundance: NA; d_gene: NA; CDR3nt: TGCAGCGTTTTGGGGCAACCGAATCAGCCCCAGCATTTT; CDR3aa: CSVLGQPNQPQHF
j_gene: TRBJ1-5; len: 12; v_gene: TRBV4-2; abundance: NA; d_gene: NA; CDR3nt: TGTGCCAGCAGCCAAGAAGGGGGGCCCCAGCATTTT; CDR3aa: CASSQEGGPQHF
j_gene: TRBJ1-2; len: 13; v_gene: TRBV13; abundance: NA; d_gene: TRBD1; CDR3nt: TGTGCCAGCAGCTCGGAGGGGGCGGATGGCTACACCTTC; CDR3aa: CASSSEGADGYTF
j_gene: TRBJ1-2; len: 15; v_gene: TRBV7-2; abundance: NA; d_gene: TRBD1; CDR3nt: TGTGCCAGCAGCCCCGGGACAGGGGGTCTCGGTGGCTACACCTTC; CDR3aa: CASSPGTGGLGGYTF
j_gene: TRBJ1-1; len: 14; v_gene: TRBV27; abundance: NA; d_gene: NA; CDR3nt: TGTGCCAGCAGTAGTGGACAGAGCCACACTGAAGCTTTCTTT; CDR3aa: CASSSGQSHTEAFF
j_gene: TRBJ1-6; len: 14; v_gene: TRBV6-5; abundance: NA; d_gene: NA; CDR3nt: TGTGCCAGCAGTTACCCCAGGGCTAATTCACCCCTCCACTTT; CDR3aa: CASSYPRANSPLHF
j_gene: TRBJ1-4; len: 15; v_gene: TRBV5-1; abundance: NA; d_gene: NA; CDR3nt: TGCGCCAGCAGACTAACCGACAGGACTAATGAAAAACTGTTTTTT; CDR3aa: CASRLTDRTNEKLFF
j_gene: TRBJ2-4; len: 16; v_gene: TRBV19; abundance: NA; d_gene: NA; CDR3nt: TGTGCCAGTAGTAGCCCTGTCGGGGGGCCGAGGGGCATTCAGTACTTC; CDR3aa: CASSSPVGGPRGIQYF
j_gene: TRBJ1-6; len: 16; v_gene: TRBV25-1; abundance: once; d_gene: NA; CDR3nt: TGTGCCAGCAGCCCTACTATGAGCTCCTATAATTCACCCCTCCACTTT; CDR3aa: CASSPTMSSYNSPLHF